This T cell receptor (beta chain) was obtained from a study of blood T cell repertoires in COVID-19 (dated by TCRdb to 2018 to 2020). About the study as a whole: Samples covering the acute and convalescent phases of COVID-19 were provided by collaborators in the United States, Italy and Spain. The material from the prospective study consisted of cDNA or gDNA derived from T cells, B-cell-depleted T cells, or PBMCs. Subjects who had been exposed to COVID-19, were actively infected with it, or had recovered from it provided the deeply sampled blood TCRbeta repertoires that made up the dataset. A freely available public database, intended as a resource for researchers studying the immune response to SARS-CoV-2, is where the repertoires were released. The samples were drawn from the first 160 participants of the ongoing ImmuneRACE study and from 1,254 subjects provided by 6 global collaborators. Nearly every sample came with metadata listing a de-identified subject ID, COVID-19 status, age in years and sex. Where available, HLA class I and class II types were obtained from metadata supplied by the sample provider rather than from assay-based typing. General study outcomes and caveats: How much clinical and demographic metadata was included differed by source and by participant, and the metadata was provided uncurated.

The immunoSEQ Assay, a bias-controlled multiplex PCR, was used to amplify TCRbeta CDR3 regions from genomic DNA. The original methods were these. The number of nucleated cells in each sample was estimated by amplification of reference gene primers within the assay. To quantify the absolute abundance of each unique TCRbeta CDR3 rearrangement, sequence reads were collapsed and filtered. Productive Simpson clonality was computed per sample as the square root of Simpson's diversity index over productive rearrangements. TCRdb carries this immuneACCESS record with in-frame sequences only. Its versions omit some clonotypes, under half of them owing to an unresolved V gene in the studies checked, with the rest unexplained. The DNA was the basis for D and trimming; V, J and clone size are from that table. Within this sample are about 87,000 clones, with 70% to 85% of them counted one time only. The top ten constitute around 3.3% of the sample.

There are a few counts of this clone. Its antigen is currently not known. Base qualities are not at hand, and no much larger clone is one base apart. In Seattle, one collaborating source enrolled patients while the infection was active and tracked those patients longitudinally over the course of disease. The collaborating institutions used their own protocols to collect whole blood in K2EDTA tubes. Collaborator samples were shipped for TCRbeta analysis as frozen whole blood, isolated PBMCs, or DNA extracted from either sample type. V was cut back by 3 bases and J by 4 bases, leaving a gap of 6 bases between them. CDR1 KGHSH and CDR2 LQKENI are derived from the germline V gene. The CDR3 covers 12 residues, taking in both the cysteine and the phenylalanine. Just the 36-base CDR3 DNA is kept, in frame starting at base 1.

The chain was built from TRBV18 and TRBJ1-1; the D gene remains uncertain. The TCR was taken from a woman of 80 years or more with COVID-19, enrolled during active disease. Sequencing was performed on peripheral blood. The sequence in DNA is TGTGCCAGCTCACCCGTTTTCACTGAAGCTTTCTTT. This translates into CASSPVFTEAFF.